These 32 T cell receptor beta chains originate from one sample sequenced in a study of OX40 agonist ivuxolimab in advanced cancers. The method was immunoSEQ multiplex PCR; TCRdb's version includes in-frame clones alone and lacks a portion of them. Of about 82,000 clones in the sample, roughly 80% were seen once. This specimen was CD4+ or CD8+ T cells sorted from blood, taken in a trial of the OX40 agonist ivuxolimab. The source of these receptors is an adult with an advanced solid tumor such as melanoma, head and neck, liver or kidney cancer.

The V call is TRBV9, the J call TRBJ2-1; TRBD1 agrees at 9 bases. V gave up 3 bases and J gave up 7 bases; unmatched junction bases: 5. CDR1 SGDLS and CDR2 YYNGEE come from the germline V gene. CDR3 length equals 14 residues. CDR3 DNA: TGTGCCAGCAGCGGCTGGGACAGGGCAAATGAGCAGTTCTTC. This gives the protein CASSGWDRANEQFF.

This chain uses TRBV7-8 with TRBJ2-7; 8 bases agree with TRBD2. The CDR3 spans 16 residues. Germline V lookup: CDR1 SGHVS, CDR2 FQNEAQ. V lost 2 bases to trimming and J lost 1 base; unmatched junction nucleotides: 7. CDR3 in amino acids: CASSLTSAGGSYEQYF. In DNA form, the CDR3 reads TGTGCCAGCAGCTTAACTTCGGCGGGGGGATCCTACGAGCAGTACTTC.

The V and J genes are TRBV7-2 and TRBJ2-3, with 10 nucleotides matching TRBD2. This CDR3 has 17 amino acids. Germline V gene sequence: CDR1 SGHTA, CDR2 FQGNSA. V shed 1 base and J 2 bases; nucleotides not matched to a gene: 6. CDR3 coding DNA: TGTGCCAGCAGCTTAGAGGGGAGCGGGGGGGTCACAGATACGCAGTATTTT. Protein sequence: CASSLEGSGGVTDTQYF.

The chain joins TRBV5-1 to TRBJ1-2, with TRBD1 matching over 7 bases. J lost 7 bases, V lost 3 bases, and 12 bases had no gene match. Germline loops: CDR1 SGHRS, CDR2 YFSETQ. The CDR3 length is 15 residues. Here the CDR3 reads CASSSPDRERRGYTF. The CDR3 nucleotides read TGCGCCAGCAGCTCCCCCGACAGGGAACGGCGTGGCTACACCTTC.

The V gene is TRBV4-1, the J gene TRBJ1-5; TRBD1 might be the D (6 bases). The CDR3 has 14 residues. In germline, CDR1 is MGHRA, CDR2 YSYEKL. V lost 4 bases, J lost 7 bases, and 14 bases lay in between. The CDR3 loop reads CASSLLRQEQPQHF. CDR3 in DNA: TGCGCCAGCAGCCTACTCCGACAGGAGCAGCCCCAGCATTTT.

The chain has TRBV5-6 and TRBJ1-3; D is undetermined. V lost 4 bases and J 1 base, leaving 15 bases between the germline ends. This CDR3 region has 16 residues. Germline loops: CDR1 SGHDT, CDR2 YYEEEE. The CDR3 sequence is CASSPGTSVSGNTIYF. Written as DNA, the CDR3 is TGTGCCAGCAGCCCAGGCACGAGTGTGTCTGGAAACACCATATATTTT.

This clone has only a few counts. This chain connects TRBV11-2 to TRBJ2-2; unclear D gene. The V gene's germline CDR1 is SGHAT and CDR2 FQNNGV. V was pared by 5 bases and J by 3 bases, with 13 bases between. The CDR3 contains 15 residues. CDR3 protein: CASSPFVVDTGELFF. CDR3 sequence (DNA): TGTGCCAGCAGCCCATTCGTGGTTGACACCGGGGAGCTGTTTTTT.

The rearrangement joins TRBV27 to TRBJ1-4, with D uncertain. Trimming took 2 bases from V and 3 from J, leaving 10 bases between them. In germline, CDR1 is MNHEY, CDR2 SMNVEV (reference sequence). The CDR3 totals 15 residues. CDR3 loop: CASSLVLSSNEKLFF. Written as DNA, the CDR3 is TGTGCCAGCAGTTTAGTTCTCAGCTCTAATGAAAAACTGTTTTTT.

The chain recombines TRBV4-2 with TRBJ2-2; weak D call: TRBD2 (5 bases). Per germline, CDR1 LGHNA and CDR2 YNFKEQ. The CDR3 sequence is 17 residues long. The ends were cut back, 1 base at V and 2 bases at J, with 14 bases in the middle. CDR3 residues: CASSQGATGLNTGELFF. In DNA form, the CDR3 reads TGTGCCAGCAGCCAAGGTGCTACCGGACTCAACACCGGGGAGCTGTTTTTT.

The CDR3 region is CASSLSGLAGGSDTQYF. CDR3 sequence (DNA): TGTGCCAGCAGTTTATCGGGACTAGCGGGGGGGTCTGATACGCAGTATTTT. The rearrangement joins TRBV27 to TRBJ2-3, with 16 bases lining up with TRBD2. The CDR3 extends over 17 amino acids. V lost 0 bases to trimming and J lost 6 bases; unmatched junction nucleotides: 3. The germline gives CDR1 MNHEY, CDR2 SMNVEV (reference sequence).

This chain joins TRBV25-1 and TRBJ1-4; 9 bases are shared with TRBD1. V trimming: 6 bases; J trimming: 8 bases; junction bases outside the gene matches: 10. Germline V gene sequence: CDR1 MGHDK, CDR2 SYGVNS. CDR3 size: 15 residues. The DNA of the CDR3 is TGTGCCAGCAGGCCGGACAGGGGACGGGAGGAAAAACTGTTTTTT. Its protein product is CASRPDRGREEKLFF. Using reference TRBV25-1 and TRBJ1-4 for the parts outside the CDR3, the full variable domain is EADIYQTPRYLVIGTGKKITLECSQTMGHDKMYWYQQDPGMELHLIHYSYGVNSTEKGDLSSESTVSRIRTEHFPLTLESARPSHTSQYLCASRPDRGREEKLFFGSGTQLSVL.

The chain employs TRBV18 and TRBJ2-3; D gene unclear. Trimming removed 3 bases at V and 0 bases at J, with 7 bases between. The CDR3 sequence is 14 residues long. Germline V gene data show CDR1 as KGHSH and CDR2 as LQKENI. The CDR3 loop reads CASSPETSTDTQYF. The CDR3 DNA reads as TGTGCCAGCTCACCCGAGACAAGCACAGATACGCAGTATTTT.

Here the CDR3 reads CASSLGTDYEQYF. DNA of the CDR3: TGTGCCAGCAGCTTAGGCACAGACTACGAGCAGTACTTC. The chain carries TRBV11-2 and TRBJ2-7; the D is unclear. From germline, CDR1 is SGHAT and CDR2 FQNNGV. V was trimmed by 1 base and J by 3 bases, leaving 7 bases between them. This CDR3 is 13 amino acids long.

This chain joins TRBV19 and TRBJ2-2; the D gene is possibly TRBD1 (5 bases). The CDR3 has 13 amino acids. V was cut by 5 bases and J by 7 bases, with 11 bases left in between. Looked up from germline, CDR1 is LNHDA and CDR2 is SQIVND (reference sequence). This CDR3 reads CASSPIRVGELFF. The CDR3 region has the DNA TGTGCCAGTAGTCCAATCAGGGTCGGGGAGCTGTTTTTT.

This rearrangement joins TRBV19 to TRBJ1-4; D may be TRBD1 (5 bases). The length of the CDR3 is 12 residues. In germline, CDR1 is LNHDA, CDR2 SQIVND (reference sequence). V lost 10 bases to trimming and J lost 6 bases, with 12 bases between them. The CDR3 spells CATRRGDEKLFF. CDR3 DNA: TGTGCCACCCGGAGAGGGGATGAAAAACTGTTTTTT.

This chain joins TRBV4-3 and TRBJ2-2; 8 nucleotides align to TRBD2. V lost 0 bases, J lost 0 bases, and 3 bases stayed unmatched. Germline values: CDR1 LGHNA, CDR2 YSLEER. This CDR3 has 17 residues. The CDR3 sequence is CASSQDMGLANTGELFF. CDR3 nucleotides: TGCGCCAGCAGCCAAGATATGGGACTAGCGAACACCGGGGAGCTGTTTTTT.

This chain connects TRBV15 to TRBJ1-1, with 8 bases fitting TRBD1. Germline V CDR1 and CDR2: LNHNV, YYDKDF (reference sequence). J was trimmed by 0 bases and V by 2 bases; bases with no gene match: 11. This CDR3 has 18 residues. CDR3 sequence reads: CATSRRRTGNPMNTEAFF. The CDR3 DNA follows: TGTGCCACCAGCAGACGAAGGACAGGGAACCCCATGAACACTGAAGCTTTCTTT. Combining the CDR3 with reference TRBV15 and TRBJ1-1 gives the whole variable domain DAMVIQNPRYQVTQFGKPVTLSCSQTLNHNVMYWYQQKSSQAPKLLFHYYDKDFNNEADTPDNFQSRRPNTSFCFLDIRSPGLGDTAMYLCATSRRRTGNPMNTEAFFGQGTRLTVV.

This clone has a handful of counts. The rearrangement links TRBV25-1 to TRBJ1-6; TRBD1 agrees at 8 bases. The CDR3 runs 14 residues. Germline V gene sequence: CDR1 MGHDK, CDR2 SYGVNS. With V trimmed by 4 bases and J by 11 bases, 7 bases remained unmatched. Here the CDR3 DNA reads TGTGCCAGCAGTGGCCCGGACAGGGTAACACCCCTCCACTTT. It encodes CASSGPDRVTPLHF.

The gene calls are TRBV25-1 and TRBJ2-2; possibly TRBD1 for D (6 bases). Trimming cost V 2 bases and J 6 bases, with 7 bases left between them. The CDR3 sequence is 13 residues long. Germline V lookup: CDR1 MGHDK, CDR2 SYGVNS. The CDR3 nucleotides are TGTGCCAGCAGTGAACAGGGGCCCGGGGAGCTGTTTTTT. It yields the protein CASSEQGPGELFF.

This clone was observed a handful of times. This chain uses TRBV5-1 with TRBJ2-1; tentatively, D is TRBD2 (7 bases). This CDR3 contains 15 residues. Germline V gene data show CDR1 as SGHRS and CDR2 as YFSETQ. Trimming removed 6 bases from V and 7 bases from J, with 20 bases in between. The CDR3 region has the DNA TGCGCCAGCACCCTAGGGGGGGTTGGTGAGAATGAGCAGTTCTTC. This sequence encodes CASTLGGVGENEQFF.

The rearrangement links TRBV6-6 to TRBJ1-2; unclear D gene. The germline V and J ends were trimmed by 5 bases and 6 bases, with 10 bases remaining between them. CDR3 size: 12 residues. Germline V gene lookup returns CDR1 MNHNY and CDR2 SVGAGI (reference sequence). CDR3 DNA sequence: TGTGCCAGCAGTCCCACTCAGGATGGCTACACCTTC. It specifies CASSPTQDGYTF.

Only a few counts were recorded for this clone. The genes are TRBV30 and TRBJ1-3; unclear D gene. V was cut by 1 base and J by 7 bases, with 11 bases left in between. The CDR3 is 13 amino acids. CDR1 is GTSNPN and CDR2 is SVGIG in the germline V gene (reference sequence). CDR3 in amino acids: CAWSESWGNTIYF. The CDR3 DNA reads as TGTGCCTGGAGTGAGAGTTGGGGTAACACCATATATTTT.

The chain combines TRBV5-4 with TRBJ1-3; 7 bases agree with TRBD1. J lost 2 bases, V lost 4 bases, and 9 bases had no gene match. The germline V gene has CDR1 SGHNT and CDR2 YYREEE (reference sequence). This CDR3 comprises 16 residues. The DNA of the CDR3 is TGTGCCAGCAGCCACCCGACAGGGTCCCCTGGAAACACCATATATTTT. It yields the protein CASSHPTGSPGNTIYF.

This clone has just a few counts. The V gene is TRBV9, the J gene TRBJ2-3, with D uncertain. Germline values: CDR1 SGDLS, CDR2 YYNGEE. Trimming stripped 1 base from V and 1 base from J, with 10 bases between. The CDR3 is 15 residues long. CDR3 amino acids: CASSVRSVGTDTQYF. CDR3 bases: TGTGCCAGCAGCGTAAGGTCAGTGGGCACAGATACGCAGTATTTT.

This chain uses TRBV7-2 with TRBJ2-3, with 7 bases that match TRBD2. The CDR3 has 16 amino acids. Losses at the gene ends were 6 bases for V and 4 bases for J; bases not matched to a gene: 13. Germline V gives CDR1 SGHTA, CDR2 FQGNSA. The CDR3 spells CASSSKAGLPADTQYF. In DNA, the CDR3 is TGTGCCAGCAGTTCCAAAGCGGGACTCCCGGCAGATACGCAGTATTTT.

The chain uses TRBV7-8 and TRBJ2-1, with 10 positions matching TRBD2. V dropped 2 bases and J dropped 1; count of bases not matched to a gene: 5. The CDR3 contains 17 residues. Germline values: CDR1 SGHVS, CDR2 FQNEAQ. In DNA, the CDR3 is TGTGCCAGCAGCTTATCAGCGGGGGGGCAGTCCTACAATGAGCAGTTCTTC. Residues: CASSLSAGGQSYNEQFF. Drawing the rest from reference TRBV7-8 and TRBJ2-1, the complete variable domain is GAGVSQSPRYKVAKRGQDVALRCDPISGHVSLFWYQQALGQGPEFLTYFQNEAQLDKSGLPSDRFFAERPEGSVSTLKIQRTQQEDSAVYLCASSLSAGGQSYNEQFFGPGTRLTVL.

This clone was seen only once. The chain carries TRBV4-1 and TRBJ1-5, with D possibly TRBD1 on 5 matching bases. The CDR3 runs 17 residues. CDR1 and CDR2 (germline): MGHRA, YSYEKL. Between the trimmed V and J ends, which lost 0 bases and 6 bases, there was a span of 18 bases. CDR3 in DNA: TGCGCCAGCAGCCAAGAGGGACTCGGAGACGCTGGTCAGCCCCAGCATTTT. Translating it yields CASSQEGLGDAGQPQHF.

CDR3 DNA sequence: TGTGCCAGCAGTTTGACCACTAGGGAGCAGTTCTTC. Its translation is CASSLTTREQFF. The V call is TRBV27, the J call TRBJ2-1; weak D call: TRBD2 (5 bases). CDR1 and CDR2 (germline): MNHEY, SMNVEV (reference sequence). V dropped 3 bases and J dropped 10 bases, with 10 bases sitting between them. The CDR3 runs 12 residues.

This clone was recorded only once. The V and J genes are TRBV30 and TRBJ2-6, with 8 bases lining up with TRBD1. In germline, CDR1 is GTSNPN, CDR2 SVGIG (reference sequence). The V and J ends lost 2 bases and 3 bases, in that order; junction bases with no gene match: 6. CDR3 size: 16 residues. The CDR3: CAWSRQGNSGANVLTF. Here the CDR3 DNA reads TGTGCCTGGAGTCGACAGGGGAATAGTGGGGCCAACGTCCTGACTTTC.

The chain uses TRBV29-1 and TRBJ2-5; possible D gene TRBD2, 5 bases. Germline lookup yields CDR1 SQVTM and CDR2 ANQGSEA. The ends were cut back, 4 bases at V and 5 bases at J, with 20 bases in the middle. This CDR3 is 15 amino acids long. The CDR3 sequence: CSVGTWPPRQETQYF. Written as DNA, the CDR3 is TGCAGCGTTGGGACTTGGCCACCGCGTCAGGAGACCCAGTACTTC.

The rearrangement uses TRBV2 and TRBJ1-2, with D unclear. V was shortened by 6 bases and J by 2 bases, with 10 bases between the two germline ends. CDR1 is SNHLY, CDR2 FYNNEI, per germline. The CDR3 runs to 13 residues. CDR3 coding DNA: TGTGCCAGCAGCGCTGACGGGAACTATGGCTACACCTTC. It specifies CASSADGNYGYTF.

This sequence joins TRBV4-2 and TRBJ2-5; possible D gene TRBD2, 5 bases. Gene TRBJ2-7 matches the end of the DNA better, so the J call may be wrong. This CDR3 spans 16 amino acids. Germline assignment: CDR1 LGHNA and CDR2 YNFKEQ. In nucleotides, the CDR3 is TGTGCCAGCAGCCGTTTGGGCGGGCCTACCTCCTACGAGCAGTACTTC. This codes for CASSRLGGPTSYEQYF.